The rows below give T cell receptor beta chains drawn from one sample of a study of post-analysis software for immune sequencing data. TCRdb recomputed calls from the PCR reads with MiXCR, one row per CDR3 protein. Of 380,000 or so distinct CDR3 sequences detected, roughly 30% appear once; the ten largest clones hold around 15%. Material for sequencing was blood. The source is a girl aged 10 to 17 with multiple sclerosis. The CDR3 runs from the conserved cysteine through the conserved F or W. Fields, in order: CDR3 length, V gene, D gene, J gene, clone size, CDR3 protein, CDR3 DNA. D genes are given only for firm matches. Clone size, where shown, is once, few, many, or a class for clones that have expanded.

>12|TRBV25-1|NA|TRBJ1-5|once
CASSRSGEPQHF
TGTGCCAGCAGTCGGTCCGGGGAGCCCCAGCATTTT
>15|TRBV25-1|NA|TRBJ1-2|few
CASSEFGGTLYGYTF
TGTGCCAGCAGTGAATTTGGGGGAACCCTCTATGGCTACACCTTC
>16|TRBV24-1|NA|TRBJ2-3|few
CATSDLNGGRTDTQYF
TGTGCCACCAGTGATTTGAACGGGGGGCGCACAGATACGCAGTATTTT
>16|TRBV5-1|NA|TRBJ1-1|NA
CASSSDGGGSNTEAFF
TGCGCCAGCAGTTCGGACGGTGGGGGCTCAAACACTGAAGCTTTCTTT
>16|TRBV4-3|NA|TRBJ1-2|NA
CAGSQDQGGPNYGYTF
TGCGCCGGCAGCCAAGATCAGGGCGGACCCAACTATGGCTACACCTTC
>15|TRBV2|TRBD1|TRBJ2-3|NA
CASSGTGSRTDTQYF
TGTGCCAGCAGCGGGACAGGGAGTCGGACAGATACGCAGTATTTT
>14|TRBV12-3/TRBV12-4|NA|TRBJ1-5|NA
CASSLDRSDQPQHF
TGTGCCAGCAGCCTCGACAGGTCCGATCAGCCCCAGCATTTT
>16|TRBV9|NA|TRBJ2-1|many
CASSPVMGGLTNEQFF
TGTGCCAGCAGCCCCGTGATGGGGGGGCTGACGAATGAGCAGTTCTTC
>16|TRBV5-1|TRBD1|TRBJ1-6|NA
CAGTGGALSYNSPLHF
TGCGCCGGAACAGGGGGAGCCCTCTCCTATAATTCACCCCTCCACTTT
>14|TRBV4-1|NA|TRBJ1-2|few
CASSQEPQGYGYTF
TGCGCCAGCAGCCAAGAGCCACAGGGCTATGGCTACACCTTC
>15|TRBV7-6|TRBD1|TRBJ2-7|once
CASSSQTGGAAEQYF
TGTGCCAGCAGCTCGCAGACAGGGGGAGCGGCCGAGCAGTACTTC
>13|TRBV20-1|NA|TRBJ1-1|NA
CSARDHGGLGAFF
TGCAGTGCTAGAGATCACGGGGGGCTCGGAGCTTTCTTT
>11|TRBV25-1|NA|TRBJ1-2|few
CASTSLGGYTF
TGTGCCAGCACCTCCCTTGGGGGCTACACCTTC
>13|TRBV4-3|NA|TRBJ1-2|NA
CASSQDFSGGYTF
TGCGCCAGCAGCCAAGACTTCTCGGGAGGCTACACCTTC
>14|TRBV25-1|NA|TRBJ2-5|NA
CASSELSRGETQYF
TGTGCCAGCAGTGAATTGTCTCGGGGGGAGACCCAGTACTTC
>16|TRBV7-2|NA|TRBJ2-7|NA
CASSLAEGWRTYEQYF
TGTGCCAGCAGCTTAGCGGAGGGGTGGCGGACCTACGAGCAGTACTTC
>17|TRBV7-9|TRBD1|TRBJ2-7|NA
CASSLRRGQGTSYEQYF
TGCGCCAGCAGCTTACGTAGGGGACAGGGGACCTCCTACGAGCAGTACTTC
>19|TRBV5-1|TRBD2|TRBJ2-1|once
CASSFPIGGLVNSYNEQFF
TGCGCCAGCAGCTTTCCTATTGGCGGACTAGTAAACTCCTACAATGAGCAGTTCTTC
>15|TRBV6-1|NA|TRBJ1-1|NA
CASSEGVILGTEAFF
TGTGCCAGCAGTGAAGGGGTAATTCTTGGCACTGAAGCTTTCTTT
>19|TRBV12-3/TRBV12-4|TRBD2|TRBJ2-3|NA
CASSLRGAYSGGLTDTQYF
TGTGCCAGCAGTTTACGGGGGGCCTATAGCGGGGGTCTCACAGATACGCAGTATTTT
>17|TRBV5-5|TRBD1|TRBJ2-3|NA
CASRSTGGLLSTDTQYF
TGTGCCAGCAGGTCGACAGGGGGTTTACTAAGCACAGATACGCAGTATTTT
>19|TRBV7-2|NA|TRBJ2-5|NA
CASSLYETLGTTRQETQYF
TGTGCCAGCAGCCTATACGAGACATTAGGGACAACCCGCCAAGAGACCCAGTACTTC
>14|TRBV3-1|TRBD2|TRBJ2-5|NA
CASSQKAGGETQYF
TGTGCCAGCAGCCAGAAAGCGGGGGGAGAGACCCAGTACTTC
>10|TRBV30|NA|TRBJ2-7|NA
CAWSDTEQYF
TGTGCCTGGAGCGACACGGAGCAGTACTTC
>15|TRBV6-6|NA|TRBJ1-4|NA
CASSYRAATNEKLFF
TGTGCCAGCAGTTACAGGGCGGCAACTAATGAAAAACTGTTTTTT
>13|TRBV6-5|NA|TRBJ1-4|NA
CASSSWVGEKLFF
TGTGCCAGCAGTTCCTGGGTTGGTGAAAAACTGTTTTTT
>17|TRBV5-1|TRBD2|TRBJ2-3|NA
CASSFSEGLLGTDTQYF
TGCGCCAGCAGTTTCTCTGAGGGACTATTAGGCACAGATACGCAGTATTTT
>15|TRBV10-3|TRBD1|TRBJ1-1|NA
CAISEDRGQNTEAFF
TGTGCCATCAGTGAGGACAGGGGCCAGAACACTGAAGCTTTCTTT
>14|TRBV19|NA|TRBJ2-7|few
CASSFTGKSYAQYF
TGTGCCAGTAGTTTCACAGGGAAATCCTACGCGCAGTACTTC
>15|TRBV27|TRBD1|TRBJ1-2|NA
CASRIDRDRSSCYTF
TGTGCCAGCAGGATAGACAGGGATCGATCGTCGTGCTACACCTTC
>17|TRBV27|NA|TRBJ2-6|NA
CASSLWRGVSGANVLTF
TGTGCCAGCAGTTTATGGAGGGGGGTCTCTGGGGCCAACGTCCTGACTTTC
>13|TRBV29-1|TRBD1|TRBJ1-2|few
CSVEGGGALGYTF
TGCAGCGTTGAAGGAGGGGGCGCTTTAGGCTACACCTTC
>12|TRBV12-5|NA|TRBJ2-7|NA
CASGLARNEQYF
TGTGCTAGTGGTTTGGCCAGGAATGAGCAGTACTTC
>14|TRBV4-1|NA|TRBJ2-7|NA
CASSPRETSYEQYF
TGCGCCAGCAGCCCCCGAGAGACCTCCTACGAGCAGTACTTC
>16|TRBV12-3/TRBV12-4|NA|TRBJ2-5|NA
CASSQDSLRYQETQYF
TGTGCCAGCAGCCAAGACTCTTTGAGGTACCAAGAGACCCAGTACTTC
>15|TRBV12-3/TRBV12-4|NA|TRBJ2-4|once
CACSHGQGGAGKQYF
TGTGCCTGCAGTCACGGACAGGGAGGGGCCGGGAAGCAGTACTTC
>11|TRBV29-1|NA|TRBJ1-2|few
CSVGGGSGYTF
TGCAGCGTTGGAGGGGGGTCTGGCTACACCTTC
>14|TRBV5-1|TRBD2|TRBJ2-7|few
CASSVDGGGGEQYF
TGCGCCAGCAGCGTCGATGGTGGGGGGGGCGAGCAGTACTTC
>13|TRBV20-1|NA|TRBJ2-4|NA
CSARGGPGYKQYF
TGCAGTGCTAGAGGGGGACCGGGTTACAAGCAGTACTTC
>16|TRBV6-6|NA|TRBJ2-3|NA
CASSYHRGRSTDTQYF
TGTGCCAGCAGTTATCACCGGGGGAGGAGCACAGATACGCAGTATTTT
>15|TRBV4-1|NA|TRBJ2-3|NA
CASAGLVDGTDTQYF
TGCGCCAGCGCGGGGCTAGTGGATGGGACAGATACGCAGTATTTT
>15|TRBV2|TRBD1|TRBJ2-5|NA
CASSESRGPGETQYF
TGTGCCAGCAGTGAGTCCAGGGGGCCTGGAGAGACCCAGTACTTC
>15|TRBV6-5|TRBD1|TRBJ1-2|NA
CASSYQADRAWGYTF
TGTGCCAGCAGTTACCAGGCGGACAGGGCCTGGGGCTACACCTTC
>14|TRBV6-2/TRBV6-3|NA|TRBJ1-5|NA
CASSSLTRGQPQHF
TGTGCCAGCAGTTCCCTTACGCGAGGACAGCCCCAGCATTTT
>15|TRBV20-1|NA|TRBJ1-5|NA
CSARHPRGNNQPQHF
TGCAGTGCTAGACATCCACGGGGGAACAATCAGCCCCAGCATTTT
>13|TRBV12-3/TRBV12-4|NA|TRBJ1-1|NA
CASSLPRDTEAFF
TGTGCCAGCAGTTTACCCAGGGACACTGAAGCTTTCTTT
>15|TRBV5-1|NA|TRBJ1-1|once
CASSLAVGVETEAFF
TGCGCCAGCAGCTTGGCCGTGGGCGTAGAGACTGAAGCTTTCTTT
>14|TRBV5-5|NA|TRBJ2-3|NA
CASSSGTAGDTQYF
TGTGCCAGCAGCTCCGGGACAGCGGGTGATACGCAGTATTTT
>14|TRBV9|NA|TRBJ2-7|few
CASSPMAPPYEQYF
TGTGCCAGCAGCCCCATGGCCCCTCCCTACGAGCAGTACTTC
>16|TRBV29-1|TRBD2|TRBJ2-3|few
CSATTRLAGGADTQYF
TGCAGCGCTACTACACGTCTAGCGGGGGGTGCAGATACGCAGTATTTT
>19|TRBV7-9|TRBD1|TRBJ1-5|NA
CASSLTPGQGFVGNQPQHF
TGTGCCAGCAGCCTGACCCCGGGACAGGGATTTGTTGGCAATCAGCCCCAGCATTTT
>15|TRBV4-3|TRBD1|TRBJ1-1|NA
CASSQEVGGGTEAFF
TGCGCCAGCAGCCAAGAAGTAGGGGGCGGAACTGAAGCTTTCTTT
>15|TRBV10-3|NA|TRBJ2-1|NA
CAISDEVLSYNEQFF
TGTGCCATCAGTGATGAGGTCCTTTCCTACAATGAGCAGTTCTTC
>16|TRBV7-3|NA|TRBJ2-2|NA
CASSLTRGGGTGELFF
TGTGCCAGCAGCTTAACAAGGGGGGGCGGTACCGGGGAGCTGTTTTTT
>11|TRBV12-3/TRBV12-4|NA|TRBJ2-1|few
CASSSDFEQFF
TGTGCCAGCAGCTCGGACTTTGAGCAGTTCTTC
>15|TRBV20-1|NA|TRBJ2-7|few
CSARDMARESYEQYF
TGCAGTGCTAGAGATATGGCTAGGGAATCCTACGAGCAGTACTTC
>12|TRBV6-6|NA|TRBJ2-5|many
CASEASQETQYF
TGTGCCAGCGAGGCGTCACAAGAGACCCAGTACTTC